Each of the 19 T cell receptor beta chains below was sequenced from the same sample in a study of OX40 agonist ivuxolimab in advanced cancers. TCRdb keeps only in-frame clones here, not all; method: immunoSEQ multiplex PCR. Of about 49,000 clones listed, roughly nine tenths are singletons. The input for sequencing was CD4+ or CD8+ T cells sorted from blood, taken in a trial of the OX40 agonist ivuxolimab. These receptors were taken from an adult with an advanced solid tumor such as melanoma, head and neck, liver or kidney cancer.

CDR3 region: CASSKGLGQGVRETQYF. The CDR3 bases are TGTGCCAGCAGCAAAGGACTCGGACAGGGGGTGAGGGAGACCCAGTACTTC. This sequence joins TRBV5-6 and TRBJ2-5; 10 bases agree with TRBD1. J lost 5 bases, V lost 4 bases, and 14 bases had no gene match. CDR1 and CDR2 from the germline V gene are SGHDT and YYEEEE. The CDR3 is 17 amino acids.

The CDR3 loop is CASSETAFYHEQYF. The CDR3 nucleotides read TGCGCCAGCAGTGAAACAGCATTTTACCACGAGCAGTACTTC. The chain combines TRBV10-2 with TRBJ2-7; D call uncertain. Germline lookup yields CDR1 WSHSY and CDR2 SAAADI. Trimming removed 3 bases at V and 5 bases at J, with 14 bases between. CDR3 length equals 14 residues.

This CDR3 is CASNDRDDGYTF. In nucleotides, the CDR3 is TGTGCCAGCAATGACAGGGACGATGGCTACACCTTC. V usage is TRBV28 and J usage is TRBJ1-2; 7 positions match TRBD1. The CDR3 length is 12 residues. The trim removed 7 bases at V and 6 bases at J, leaving 5 bases unmatched. CDR1 is MDHEN, CDR2 SYDVKM, per germline.

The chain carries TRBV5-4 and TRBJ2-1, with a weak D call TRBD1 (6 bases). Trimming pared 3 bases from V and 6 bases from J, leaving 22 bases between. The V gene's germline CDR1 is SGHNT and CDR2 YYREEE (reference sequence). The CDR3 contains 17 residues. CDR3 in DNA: TGTGCCAGCAGCTGGGCTGGGAACAGGGCCGCGAGCAATGAGCAGTTCTTC. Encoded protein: CASSWAGNRAASNEQFF. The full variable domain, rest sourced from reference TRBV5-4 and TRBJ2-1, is ETGVTQSPTHLIKTRGQQVTLRCSSQSGHNTVSWYQQALGQGPQFIFQYYREEENGRGNFPPRFSGLQFPNYSSELNVNALELDDSALYLCASSWAGNRAASNEQFFGPGTRLTVL.

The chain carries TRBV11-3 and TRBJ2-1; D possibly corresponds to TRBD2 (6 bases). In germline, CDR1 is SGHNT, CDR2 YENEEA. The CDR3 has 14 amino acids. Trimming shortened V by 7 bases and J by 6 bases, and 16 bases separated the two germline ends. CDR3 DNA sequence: TGTGCCAGCACCGGTGGAGGGCCAAGCAATGAGCAGTTCTTC. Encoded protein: CASTGGGPSNEQFF.

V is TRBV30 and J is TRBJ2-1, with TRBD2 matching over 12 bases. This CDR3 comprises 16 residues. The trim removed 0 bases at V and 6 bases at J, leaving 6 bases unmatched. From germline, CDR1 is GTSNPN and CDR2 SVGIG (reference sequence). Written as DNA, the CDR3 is TGTGCCTGGAGTGTGATACTAGCGGGAGGACTCAATGAGCAGTTCTTC. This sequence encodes CAWSVILAGGLNEQFF.

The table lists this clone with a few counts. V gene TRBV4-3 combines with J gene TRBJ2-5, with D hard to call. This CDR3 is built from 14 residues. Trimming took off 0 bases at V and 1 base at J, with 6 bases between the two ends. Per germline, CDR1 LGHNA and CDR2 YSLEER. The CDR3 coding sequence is TGCGCCAGCAGCCAAGATCGGGCCCAAGAGACCCAGTACTTC. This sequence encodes CASSQDRAQETQYF.

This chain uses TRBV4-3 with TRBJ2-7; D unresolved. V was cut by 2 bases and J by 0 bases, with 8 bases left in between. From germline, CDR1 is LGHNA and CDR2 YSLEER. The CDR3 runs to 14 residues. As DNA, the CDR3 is TGCGCCAGCAGCCAATATCGGAGCTCCTACGAGCAGTACTTC. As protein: CASSQYRSSYEQYF.

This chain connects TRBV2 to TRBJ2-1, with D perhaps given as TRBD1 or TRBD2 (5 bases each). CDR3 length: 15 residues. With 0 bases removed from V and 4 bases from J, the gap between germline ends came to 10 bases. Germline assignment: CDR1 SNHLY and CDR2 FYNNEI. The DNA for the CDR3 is TGTGCCAGCAGTGAAGCGCCAGGGAGTTACAATGAGCAGTTCTTC. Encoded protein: CASSEAPGSYNEQFF.

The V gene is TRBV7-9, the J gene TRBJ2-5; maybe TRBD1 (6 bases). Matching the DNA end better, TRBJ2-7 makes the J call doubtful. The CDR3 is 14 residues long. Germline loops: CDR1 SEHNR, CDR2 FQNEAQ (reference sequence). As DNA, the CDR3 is TGTGCCAGCAGCTTAAGGGACATCTCCTACGAGCAGTACTTC. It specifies CASSLRDISYEQYF.

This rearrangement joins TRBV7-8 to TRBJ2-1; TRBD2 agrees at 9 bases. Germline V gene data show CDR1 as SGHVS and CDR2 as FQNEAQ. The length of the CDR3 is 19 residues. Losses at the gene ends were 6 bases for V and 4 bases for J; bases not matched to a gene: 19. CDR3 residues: CASSRRTAVAGDMYNEQFF. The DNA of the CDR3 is TGTGCCAGCAGTCGCCGGACAGCTGTAGCGGGGGACATGTACAATGAGCAGTTCTTC.

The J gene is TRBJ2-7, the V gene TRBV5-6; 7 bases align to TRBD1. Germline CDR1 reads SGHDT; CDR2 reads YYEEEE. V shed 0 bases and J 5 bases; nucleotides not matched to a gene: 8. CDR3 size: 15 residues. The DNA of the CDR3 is TGTGCCAGCAGCTTGGCCGGGACAGCCGCTAACGAGCAGTACTTC. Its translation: CASSLAGTAANEQYF. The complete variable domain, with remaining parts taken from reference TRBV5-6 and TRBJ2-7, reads DAGVTQSPTHLIKTRGQQVTLRCSPKSGHDTVSWYQQALGQGPQFIFQYYEEEERQRGNFPDRFSGHQFPNYSSELNVNALLLGDSALYLCASSLAGTAANEQYFGPGTRLTVT.

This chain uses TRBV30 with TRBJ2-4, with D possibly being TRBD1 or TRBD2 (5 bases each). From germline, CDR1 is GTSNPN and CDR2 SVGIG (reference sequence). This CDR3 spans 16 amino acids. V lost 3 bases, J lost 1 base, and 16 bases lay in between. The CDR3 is CAWSRAVWGAKNIQYF. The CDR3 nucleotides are TGTGCCTGGAGCAGGGCAGTCTGGGGGGCCAAAAACATTCAGTACTTC. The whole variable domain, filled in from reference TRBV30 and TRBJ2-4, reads SQTIHQWPATLVQPVGSPLSLECTVEGTSNPNLYWYRQAAGRGLQLLFYSVGIGQISSEVPQNLSASRPQDRQFILSSKKLLLSDSGFYLCAWSRAVWGAKNIQYFGAGTRLSVL.

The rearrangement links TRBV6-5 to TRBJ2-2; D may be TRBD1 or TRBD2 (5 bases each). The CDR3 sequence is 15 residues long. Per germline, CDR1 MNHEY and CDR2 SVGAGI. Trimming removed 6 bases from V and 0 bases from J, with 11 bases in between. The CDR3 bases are TGTGCCAGCAGAAGGGGACCAACGAACACCGGGGAGCTGTTTTTT. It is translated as CASRRGPTNTGELFF.

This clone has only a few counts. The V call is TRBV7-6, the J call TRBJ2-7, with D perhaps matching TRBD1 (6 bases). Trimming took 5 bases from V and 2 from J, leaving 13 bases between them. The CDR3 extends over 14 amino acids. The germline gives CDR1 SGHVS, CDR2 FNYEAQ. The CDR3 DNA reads TGTGCCAGCAGCCCCCGGGACACCCCCTACGAGCAGTACTTC. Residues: CASSPRDTPYEQYF. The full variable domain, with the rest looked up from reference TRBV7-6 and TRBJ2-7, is GAGVSQSPRYKVTKRGQDVALRCDPISGHVSLYWYRQALGQGPEFLTYFNYEAQQDKSGLPNDRFSAERPEGSISTLTIQRTEQRDSAMYRCASSPRDTPYEQYFGPGTRLTVT.

CDR3 nucleotide sequence: TGCAGTGCTAGGGTCTCGTTTGAAGCTTTCTTT. Protein: CSARVSFEAFF. This chain joins TRBV20-1 and TRBJ1-1, with no clear D. This CDR3 has 11 residues. Germline V CDR1 and CDR2: DFQATT, SNEGSKA (reference sequence). The V and J ends lost 3 bases and 7 bases respectively, with 9 bases between them.

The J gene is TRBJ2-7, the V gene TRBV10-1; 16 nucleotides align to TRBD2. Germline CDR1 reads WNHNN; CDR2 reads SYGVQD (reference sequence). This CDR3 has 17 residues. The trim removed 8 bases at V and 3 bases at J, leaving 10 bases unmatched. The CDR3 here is CASGTSGGADNYYEQYF. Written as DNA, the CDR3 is TGCGCCAGCGGGACTAGCGGGGGGGCCGATAACTACTACGAGCAGTACTTC.

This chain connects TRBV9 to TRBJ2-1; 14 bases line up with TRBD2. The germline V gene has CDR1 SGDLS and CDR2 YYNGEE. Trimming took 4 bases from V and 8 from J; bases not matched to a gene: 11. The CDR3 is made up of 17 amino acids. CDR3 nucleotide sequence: TGTGCCAGCAGCCCCGGGACTAGCGGGAGCCTTTCTGATGAGCAGTTCTTC. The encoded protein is CASSPGTSGSLSDEQFF.

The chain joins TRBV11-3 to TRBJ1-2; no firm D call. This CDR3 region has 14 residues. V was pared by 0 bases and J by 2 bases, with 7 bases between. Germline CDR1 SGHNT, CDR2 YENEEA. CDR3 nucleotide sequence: TGTGCCAGCAGCTTAGAGGCCAGGAACTATGGCTACACCTTC. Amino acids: CASSLEARNYGYTF.